The rows below give T cell receptor beta chains drawn from one sample of a study of blood T cell repertoires in COVID-19. The method was immunoSEQ multiplex PCR; TCRdb's version includes in-frame clones alone and lacks a portion of them. This table holds fewer than 45,000 clones, around 81% found once. The sample consisted of peripheral blood. These receptor sequences come from a middle-aged man with active or convalescent COVID-19. Each CDR3 is given with its conserved first and last residue. The D gene is left open where the match is weak. Clone sizes are given selectively: once, few, many, or a class where the clone is expanded.

J gene: TRBJ1-1
V gene: TRBV4-2
clone size: .
D gene: TRBD1
CDR3 protein: CASSQDGTAGLMNTEAFF
CDR3 DNA: TGTGCCAGCAGCCAAGATGGGACAGCAGGATTGATGAACACTGAAGCTTTCTTT

J gene: TRBJ1-2
V gene: TRBV5-4
clone size: .
D gene: TRBD1
CDR3 protein: CASSLAGAGGYGYTF
CDR3 DNA: TGTGCCAGCAGCTTGGCCGGAGCAGGGGGCTATGGCTACACCTTC

J gene: TRBJ2-5
V gene: TRBV10-3
clone size: .
D gene: .
CDR3 protein: CAIREGVQGETQYF
CDR3 DNA: TGTGCCATCAGGGAGGGAGTGCAGGGGGAGACCCAGTACTTC

J gene: TRBJ1-1
V gene: TRBV5-1
clone size: .
D gene: .
CDR3 protein: CASSLQETVNTEAFF
CDR3 DNA: TGCGCCAGCAGCTTGCAGGAGACAGTGAACACTGAAGCTTTCTTT

J gene: TRBJ1-4
V gene: TRBV29-1
clone size: .
D gene: TRBD1
CDR3 protein: CSVTLGTGDEKLFF
CDR3 DNA: TGCAGCGTCACCTTAGGGACAGGGGATGAAAAACTGTTTTTT

J gene: TRBJ1-5
V gene: TRBV3-1/TRBV3-2
clone size: .
D gene: .
CDR3 protein: CASSPRGLESNQPQHF
CDR3 DNA: TGTGCCAGCAGCCCTAGGGGTTTGGAAAGCAATCAGCCCCAGCATTTT

J gene: TRBJ2-5
V gene: TRBV15
clone size: few
D gene: TRBD1
CDR3 protein: CATSRGTGGMETQYF
CDR3 DNA: TGTGCCACCAGCAGAGGCACAGGGGGGATGGAGACCCAGTACTTC

J gene: TRBJ1-2
V gene: TRBV19
clone size: .
D gene: TRBD1
CDR3 protein: CASSRDRGINYGYTF
CDR3 DNA: TGTGCCAGTAGTAGGGACAGGGGCATTAACTATGGCTACACCTTC

J gene: TRBJ2-1
V gene: TRBV5-6
clone size: .
D gene: TRBD2
CDR3 protein: CASSLALAGNEQFF
CDR3 DNA: TGTGCCAGCAGCTTGGCTCTAGCGGGGAATGAGCAGTTCTTC

J gene: TRBJ2-7
V gene: TRBV7-9
clone size: .
D gene: .
CDR3 protein: CASSLGTALRNEQYF
CDR3 DNA: TGTGCCAGCAGCTTAGGGACTGCCCTTAGGAACGAGCAGTACTTC

J gene: TRBJ2-1
V gene: TRBV7-6
clone size: .
D gene: TRBD2
CDR3 protein: CASSLAYTSDPNNEQFF
CDR3 DNA: TGTGCCAGCAGCTTAGCGTACACTAGCGACCCCAACAATGAGCAGTTCTTC

J gene: TRBJ2-2
V gene: TRBV5-4
clone size: .
D gene: TRBD2
CDR3 protein: CASSPGLAGMNTGELFF
CDR3 DNA: TGTGCCAGCAGCCCGGGACTAGCGGGGATGAACACCGGGGAGCTGTTTTTT

J gene: TRBJ1-1
V gene: TRBV6-5
clone size: once
D gene: .
CDR3 protein: CASSYLRNTEAFF
CDR3 DNA: TGTGCCAGCAGTTACCTAAGAAACACTGAAGCTTTCTTT

J gene: TRBJ2-2
V gene: TRBV7-3
clone size: .
D gene: .
CDR3 protein: CASSLGGGRNTGELFF
CDR3 DNA: TGTGCCAGCAGCTTAGGAGGGGGCAGGAACACCGGGGAGCTGTTTTTT

J gene: TRBJ1-4
V gene: TRBV12-3/TRBV12-4
clone size: .
D gene: .
CDR3 protein: CASSSGVGEKLFF
CDR3 DNA: TGTGCCAGCAGTTCAGGGGTGGGGGAAAAACTGTTTTTT

J gene: TRBJ2-3
V gene: TRBV3-1/TRBV3-2
clone size: .
D gene: TRBD2
CDR3 protein: CASSFRSGGRDTQYF
CDR3 DNA: TGTGCCAGCAGCTTTAGGTCGGGGGGGCGGGATACGCAGTATTTT

J gene: TRBJ1-1
V gene: TRBV20-1
clone size: .
D gene: .
CDR3 protein: CSASKGERNTEAFF
CDR3 DNA: TGCAGTGCTAGTAAAGGGGAACGGAACACTGAAGCTTTCTTT

J gene: TRBJ1-1
V gene: TRBV19
clone size: .
D gene: .
CDR3 protein: CASKTATNTEAFF
CDR3 DNA: TGTGCCAGTAAAACAGCCACGAACACTGAAGCTTTCTTT

J gene: TRBJ2-5
V gene: TRBV11-2
clone size: once
D gene: TRBD2
CDR3 protein: CASSLAGLAAVRETQYF
CDR3 DNA: TGTGCCAGCAGCTTAGCGGGACTAGCGGCTGTAAGGGAGACCCAGTACTTC

J gene: TRBJ2-6
V gene: TRBV27
clone size: .
D gene: TRBD2
CDR3 protein: CASSSGTSGIRSGSTNVLTF
CDR3 DNA: TGTGCCAGCAGTTCCGGGACTAGCGGAATCCGTTCTGGTTCGACCAACGTCCTGACTTTC

J gene: TRBJ2-1
V gene: TRBV5-5
clone size: .
D gene: TRBD2
CDR3 protein: CASSARGLAMGTDNEQFF
CDR3 DNA: TGTGCCAGCAGCGCACGGGGACTAGCGATGGGAACCGACAATGAGCAGTTCTTC

J gene: TRBJ2-7
V gene: TRBV5-5
clone size: .
D gene: TRBD2
CDR3 protein: CASSFPTSAPNEQYF
CDR3 DNA: TGTGCCAGCAGCTTTCCCACTAGCGCCCCCAACGAGCAGTACTTC

J gene: TRBJ2-7
V gene: TRBV5-6
clone size: .
D gene: .
CDR3 protein: CASSQLTGLYEQYF
CDR3 DNA: TGTGCCAGCAGCCAGCTAACAGGTCTCTACGAGCAGTACTTC

J gene: TRBJ1-1
V gene: TRBV4-1
clone size: .
D gene: .
CDR3 protein: CASNPSGENTEAFF
CDR3 DNA: TGCGCCAGCAACCCTTCAGGGGAGAACACTGAAGCTTTCTTT

J gene: TRBJ2-1
V gene: TRBV30
clone size: few
D gene: TRBD2
CDR3 protein: CAWSVRLAGESEQFF
CDR3 DNA: TGTGCCTGGAGTGTACGACTAGCGGGAGAGAGTGAGCAGTTCTTC

J gene: TRBJ2-5
V gene: TRBV10-3
clone size: .
D gene: .
CDR3 protein: CAIMAGWQETQYF
CDR3 DNA: TGTGCCATCATGGCAGGGTGGCAAGAGACCCAGTACTTC

J gene: TRBJ2-3
V gene: TRBV6-6
clone size: .
D gene: .
CDR3 protein: CAATPQAVSTDTQYF
CDR3 DNA: TGTGCCGCGACCCCCCAGGCAGTTAGCACAGATACGCAGTATTTT

J gene: TRBJ2-1
V gene: TRBV6-1
clone size: .
D gene: TRBD1
CDR3 protein: CASSDPHRTGGEGEQFF
CDR3 DNA: TGTGCCAGCAGTGACCCTCACCGGACAGGGGGAGAAGGCGAGCAGTTCTTC

J gene: TRBJ2-3
V gene: TRBV7-9
clone size: .
D gene: TRBD2
CDR3 protein: CASSLTSGGASTQYF
CDR3 DNA: TGTGCCAGCAGTTTAACTAGCGGGGGGGCCAGTACGCAGTATTTT

J gene: TRBJ2-2
V gene: TRBV7-2
clone size: .
D gene: TRBD1
CDR3 protein: CASSLQGANTGELFF
CDR3 DNA: TGTGCCAGCAGCTTACAGGGGGCGAACACCGGGGAGCTGTTTTTT

J gene: TRBJ1-1
V gene: TRBV6-4
clone size: .
D gene: .
CDR3 protein: CASSATGYTEAFF
CDR3 DNA: TGTGCCAGCAGTGCAACAGGGTACACTGAAGCTTTCTTT

J gene: TRBJ2-1
V gene: TRBV5-4
clone size: .
D gene: .
CDR3 protein: CASSNGGPYNEQFF
CDR3 DNA: TGTGCCAGCAGCAACGGGGGGCCCTACAATGAGCAGTTCTTC

J gene: TRBJ1-6
V gene: TRBV11-2
clone size: .
D gene: .
CDR3 protein: CASSLGPVQNSPLHF
CDR3 DNA: TGTGCCAGCAGCTTAGGTCCGGTACAGAATTCACCCCTCCACTTT

J gene: TRBJ2-2
V gene: TRBV30
clone size: .
D gene: TRBD2
CDR3 protein: CAWKRDSPGELFF
CDR3 DNA: TGTGCCTGGAAGCGGGACTCACCGGGGGAGCTGTTTTTT

J gene: TRBJ1-2
V gene: TRBV4-2
clone size: once
D gene: .
CDR3 protein: CASSQDGGVPPPNYGYTF
CDR3 DNA: TGTGCCAGCAGCCAAGATGGGGGGGTTCCTCCTCCTAACTATGGCTACACCTTC

J gene: TRBJ1-5
V gene: TRBV5-6
clone size: .
D gene: .
CDR3 protein: CASSFRAKQVGNQPQHF
CDR3 DNA: TGTGCCAGCAGCTTTCGTGCGAAACAGGTTGGCAATCAGCCCCAGCATTTT

J gene: TRBJ2-2
V gene: TRBV27
clone size: .
D gene: .
CDR3 protein: CASSLRGANTGELFF
CDR3 DNA: TGTGCCAGCAGTTTGCGGGGCGCGAACACCGGGGAGCTGTTTTTT

J gene: TRBJ2-3
V gene: TRBV6-5
clone size: .
D gene: TRBD1
CDR3 protein: CATSKGQGTDTQYF
CDR3 DNA: TGTGCCACCTCGAAGGGACAGGGAACAGATACGCAGTATTTT

J gene: TRBJ1-2
V gene: TRBV28
clone size: once
D gene: .
CDR3 protein: CASSPVDRTNYGYTF
CDR3 DNA: TGTGCCAGCAGCCCGGTGGACAGAACTAACTATGGCTACACCTTC

J gene: TRBJ1-1
V gene: TRBV6-5
clone size: .
D gene: TRBD1
CDR3 protein: CASYRGPNTEAFF
CDR3 DNA: TGTGCCAGTTACAGGGGGCCGAACACTGAAGCTTTCTTT

J gene: TRBJ1-2
V gene: TRBV5-1
clone size: .
D gene: TRBD1
CDR3 protein: CASSDGTGDRGYTF
CDR3 DNA: TGCGCCAGCAGCGATGGGACAGGGGATCGCGGCTACACCTTC

J gene: TRBJ2-7
V gene: TRBV9
clone size: .
D gene: TRBD2
CDR3 protein: CASSDSGGYEQYF
CDR3 DNA: TGTGCCAGCAGCGACAGCGGGGGCTACGAGCAGTACTTC

J gene: TRBJ2-2
V gene: TRBV7-2
clone size: .
D gene: TRBD2
CDR3 protein: CASSLAAGANTGELFF
CDR3 DNA: TGTGCCAGCAGCTTAGCGGCGGGAGCAAACACCGGGGAGCTGTTTTTT

J gene: TRBJ2-5
V gene: TRBV5-5
clone size: .
D gene: TRBD2
CDR3 protein: CASSLLAGDAETQYF
CDR3 DNA: TGTGCCAGCAGCTTGCTAGCGGGAGATGCAGAGACCCAGTACTTC

J gene: TRBJ1-5
V gene: TRBV7-9
clone size: hyperexpanded
D gene: .
CDR3 protein: CASSFGPASERQPQHF
CDR3 DNA: TGTGCCAGCAGTTTCGGCCCGGCCTCTGAGAGGCAGCCCCAGCATTTT

J gene: TRBJ2-1
V gene: TRBV19
clone size: once
D gene: TRBD2
CDR3 protein: CASSRSRLAVYNEQFF
CDR3 DNA: TGTGCCAGTAGTAGGAGCCGACTAGCGGTCTACAATGAGCAGTTCTTC

J gene: TRBJ2-1
V gene: TRBV27
clone size: .
D gene: .
CDR3 protein: CASSFGGTAGPHFF
CDR3 DNA: TGTGCCAGCAGTTTTGGGGGGACAGCCGGACCCCATTTCTTC

J gene: TRBJ2-7
V gene: TRBV27
clone size: .
D gene: .
CDR3 protein: CASSLSWTFRYEQYF
CDR3 DNA: TGTGCCAGCAGTTTATCCTGGACTTTTCGCTACGAGCAGTACTTC

J gene: TRBJ2-2
V gene: TRBV2
clone size: .
D gene: .
CDR3 protein: CASSAGDITGELFF
CDR3 DNA: TGTGCCAGCAGTGCGGGAGATATCACCGGGGAGCTGTTTTTT

J gene: TRBJ2-1
V gene: TRBV4-3
clone size: .
D gene: TRBD2
CDR3 protein: CASSQGWTSGEYNEQFF
CDR3 DNA: TGCGCCAGCAGCCAAGGCTGGACTAGCGGGGAGTACAATGAGCAGTTCTTC

J gene: TRBJ2-4
V gene: TRBV19
clone size: .
D gene: .
CDR3 protein: CASSIKGVLAKNIQYF
CDR3 DNA: TGTGCCAGTAGTATCAAAGGGGTTCTAGCCAAAAACATTCAGTACTTC

J gene: TRBJ1-1
V gene: TRBV7-2
clone size: .
D gene: .
CDR3 protein: CASSLNWGDTEAFF
CDR3 DNA: TGTGCCAGCAGCTTAAACTGGGGGGACACTGAAGCTTTCTTT

J gene: TRBJ2-3
V gene: TRBV4-3
clone size: .
D gene: .
CDR3 protein: CASSQGTRYTDTQYF
CDR3 DNA: TGCGCCAGCAGCCAAGGTACCCGGTACACAGATACGCAGTATTTT